This T cell receptor beta chain comes out of a study of T cell therapy after organ transplantation. Whole-study context: Long-term post-therapy blood was drawn 20 to 29 weeks after therapy ended.

This CDR3 has 20 amino acids. With V trimmed by 1 base and J by 5 bases, 19 bases remained unmatched. The germline gives CDR1 SGHRS, CDR2 YFSETQ. As for this clone: What it binds is unknown.

Time point given: 20-29 weeks after completion of therapy. Produced via immunoSEQ multiplex PCR; TCRdb's table is partial and in-frame only. The table includes 15,000 to 20,000 clones, over 75% detected once. The chain employs TRBV5-1 and TRBJ2-1; 9 bases agree with TRBD2. The source of this sequence is a human patient who had received a solid organ transplant and had CMV disease. The graft donor may account for some of the T cells. This material consisted of CD8+ T cells from blood, taken after autologous CMV-specific T cell therapy. As DNA, the CDR3 is TGCGCCAGCAGCTTGTGGCCCGCGGTTGAGGAGCGGGAGGTTGACAATGAGCAGTTCTTC. Translated: CASSLWPAVEEREVDNEQFF.